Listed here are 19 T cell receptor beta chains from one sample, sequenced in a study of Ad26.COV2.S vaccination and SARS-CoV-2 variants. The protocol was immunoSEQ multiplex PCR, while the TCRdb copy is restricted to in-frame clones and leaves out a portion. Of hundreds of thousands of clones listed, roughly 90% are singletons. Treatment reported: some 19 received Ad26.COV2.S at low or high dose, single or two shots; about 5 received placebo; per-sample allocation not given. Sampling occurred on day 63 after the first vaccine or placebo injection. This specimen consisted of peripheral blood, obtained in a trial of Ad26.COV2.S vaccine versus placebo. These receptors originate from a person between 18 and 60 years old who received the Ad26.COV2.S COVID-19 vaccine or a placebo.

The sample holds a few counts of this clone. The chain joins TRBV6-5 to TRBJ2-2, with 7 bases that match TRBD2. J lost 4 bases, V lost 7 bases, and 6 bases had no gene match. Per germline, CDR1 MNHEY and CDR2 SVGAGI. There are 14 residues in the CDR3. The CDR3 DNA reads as TGTGCCAGCATTGTGGGAGGGCCCACCGGGGAGCTGTTTTTT. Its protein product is CASIVGGPTGELFF.

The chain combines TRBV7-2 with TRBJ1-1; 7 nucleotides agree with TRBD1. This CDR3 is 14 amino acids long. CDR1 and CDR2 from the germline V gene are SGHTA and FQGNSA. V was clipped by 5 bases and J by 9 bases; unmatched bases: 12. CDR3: CASSPRGTETKAFF. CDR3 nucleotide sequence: TGTGCCAGCAGCCCTAGGGGGACAGAAACCAAAGCTTTCTTT.

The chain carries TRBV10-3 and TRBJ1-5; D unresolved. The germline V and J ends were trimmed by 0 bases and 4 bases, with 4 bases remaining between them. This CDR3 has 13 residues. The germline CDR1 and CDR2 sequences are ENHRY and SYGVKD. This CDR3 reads CAISESRNQPQHF. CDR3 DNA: TGTGCCATCAGTGAGTCAAGGAATCAGCCCCAGCATTTT.

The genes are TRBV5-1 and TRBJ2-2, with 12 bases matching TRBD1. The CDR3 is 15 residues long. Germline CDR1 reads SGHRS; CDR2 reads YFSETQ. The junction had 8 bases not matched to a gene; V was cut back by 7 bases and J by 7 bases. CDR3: CASGRGTGGSGELFF. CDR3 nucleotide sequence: TGCGCCAGCGGGAGAGGGACAGGGGGCAGCGGGGAGCTGTTTTTT.

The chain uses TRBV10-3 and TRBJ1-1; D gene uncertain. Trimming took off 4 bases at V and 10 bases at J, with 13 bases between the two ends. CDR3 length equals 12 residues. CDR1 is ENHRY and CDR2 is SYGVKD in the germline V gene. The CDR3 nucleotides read TGTGCCATCAGTGGTTCGGTTGGCGCAGCTTTCTTT. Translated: CAISGSVGAAFF.

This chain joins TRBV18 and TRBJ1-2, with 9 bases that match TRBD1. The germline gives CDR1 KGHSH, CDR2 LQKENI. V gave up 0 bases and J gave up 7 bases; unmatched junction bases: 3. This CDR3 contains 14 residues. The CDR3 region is CASSPPDRGFGYTF. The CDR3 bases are TGTGCCAGCTCACCACCGGACAGGGGTTTTGGCTACACCTTC.

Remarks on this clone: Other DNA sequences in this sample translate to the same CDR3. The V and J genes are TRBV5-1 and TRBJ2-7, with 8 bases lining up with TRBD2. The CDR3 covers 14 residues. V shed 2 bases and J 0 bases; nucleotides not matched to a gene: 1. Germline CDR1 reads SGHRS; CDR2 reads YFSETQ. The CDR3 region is CASSLSGSSYEQYF. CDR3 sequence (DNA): TGCGCCAGCAGCTTAAGCGGGAGCTCCTACGAGCAGTACTTC.

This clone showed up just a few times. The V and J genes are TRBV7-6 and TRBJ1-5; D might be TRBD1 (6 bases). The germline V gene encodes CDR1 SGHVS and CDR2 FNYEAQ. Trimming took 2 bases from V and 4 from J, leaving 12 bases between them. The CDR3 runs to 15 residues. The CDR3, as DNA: TGTGCCAGCAGCTTACAGACAGGAATTAATCAGCCCCAGCATTTT. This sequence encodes CASSLQTGINQPQHF. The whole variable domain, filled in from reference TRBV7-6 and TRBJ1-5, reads GAGVSQSPRYKVTKRGQDVALRCDPISGHVSLYWYRQALGQGPEFLTYFNYEAQQDKSGLPNDRFSAERPEGSISTLTIQRTEQRDSAMYRCASSLQTGINQPQHFGDGTRLSIL.

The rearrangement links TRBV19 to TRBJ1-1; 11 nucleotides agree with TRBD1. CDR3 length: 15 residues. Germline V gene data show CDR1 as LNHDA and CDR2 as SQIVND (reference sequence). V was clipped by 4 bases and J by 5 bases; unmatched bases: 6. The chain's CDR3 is CASSTLGQGGTEAFF. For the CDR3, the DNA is TGTGCCAGTAGTACACTGGGACAGGGGGGTACTGAAGCTTTCTTT.

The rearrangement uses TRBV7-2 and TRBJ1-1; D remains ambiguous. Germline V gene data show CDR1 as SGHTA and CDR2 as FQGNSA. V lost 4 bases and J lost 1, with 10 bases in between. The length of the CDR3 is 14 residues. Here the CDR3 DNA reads TGTGCCAGCAGCTCGCAGTATGGGAACACTGAAGCTTTCTTT. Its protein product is CASSSQYGNTEAFF.

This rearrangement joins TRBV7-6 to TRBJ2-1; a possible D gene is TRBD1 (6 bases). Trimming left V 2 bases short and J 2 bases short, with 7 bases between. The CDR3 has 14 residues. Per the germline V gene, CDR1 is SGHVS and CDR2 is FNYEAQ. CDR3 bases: TGTGCCAGCAGCTTATCAGGGGCCTACAATGAGCAGTTCTTC. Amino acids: CASSLSGAYNEQFF.

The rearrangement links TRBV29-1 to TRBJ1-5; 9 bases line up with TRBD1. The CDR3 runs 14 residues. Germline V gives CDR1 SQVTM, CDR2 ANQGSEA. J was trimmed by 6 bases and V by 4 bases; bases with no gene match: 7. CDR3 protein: CSVGQGGLGQPQHF. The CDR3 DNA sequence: TGCAGCGTTGGACAGGGGGGTCTGGGTCAGCCCCAGCATTTT. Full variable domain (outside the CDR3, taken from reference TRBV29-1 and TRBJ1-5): SAVISQKPSRDICQRGTSLTIQCQVDSQVTMMFWYRQQPGQSLTLIATANQGSEATYESGFVIDKFPISRPNLTFSTLTVSNMSPEDSSIYLCSVGQGGLGQPQHFGDGTRLSIL.

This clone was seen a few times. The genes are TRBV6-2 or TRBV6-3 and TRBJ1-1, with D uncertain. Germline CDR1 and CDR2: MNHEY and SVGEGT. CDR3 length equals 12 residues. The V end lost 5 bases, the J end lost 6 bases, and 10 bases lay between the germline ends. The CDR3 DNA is TGTGCCAGCAGTCACCCCGGGGCTGAAGCTTTCTTT. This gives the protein CASSHPGAEAFF.

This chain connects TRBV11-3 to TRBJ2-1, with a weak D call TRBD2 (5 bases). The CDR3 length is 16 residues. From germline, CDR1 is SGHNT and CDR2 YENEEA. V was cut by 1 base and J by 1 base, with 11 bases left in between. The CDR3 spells CASSLGKRRSYNEQFF. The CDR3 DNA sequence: TGTGCCAGCAGCTTAGGTAAGCGGCGATCCTACAATGAGCAGTTCTTC. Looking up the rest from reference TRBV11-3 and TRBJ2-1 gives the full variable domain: EAGVVQSPRYKIIEKKQPVAFWCNPISGHNTLYWYLQNLGQGPELLIRYENEEAVDDSQLPKDRFSAERLKGVDSTLKIQPAELGDSAVYLCASSLGKRRSYNEQFFGPGTRLTVL.

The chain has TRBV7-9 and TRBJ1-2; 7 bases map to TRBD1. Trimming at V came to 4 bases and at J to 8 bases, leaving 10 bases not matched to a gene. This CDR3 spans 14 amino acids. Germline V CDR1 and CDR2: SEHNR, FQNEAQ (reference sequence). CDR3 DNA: TGTGCCAGCAGCTCGGACAGGCTAAAGGGGGGCTACACCTTC. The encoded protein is CASSSDRLKGGYTF.

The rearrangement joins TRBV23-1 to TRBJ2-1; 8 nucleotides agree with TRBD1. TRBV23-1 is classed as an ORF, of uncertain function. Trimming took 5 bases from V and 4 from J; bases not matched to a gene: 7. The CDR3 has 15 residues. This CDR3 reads CASSKPGQEYNEQFF. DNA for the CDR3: TGCGCCAGCAGTAAACCGGGACAGGAATACAATGAGCAGTTCTTC.

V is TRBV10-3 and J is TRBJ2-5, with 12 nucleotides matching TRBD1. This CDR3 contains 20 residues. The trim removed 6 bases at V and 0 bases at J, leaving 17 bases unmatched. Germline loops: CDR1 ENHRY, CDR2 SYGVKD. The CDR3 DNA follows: TGTGCCATCAGGGACCCCACGGGACAGGGGGCGCGAGGGCACCAAGAGACCCAGTACTTC. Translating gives CAIRDPTGQGARGHQETQYF.

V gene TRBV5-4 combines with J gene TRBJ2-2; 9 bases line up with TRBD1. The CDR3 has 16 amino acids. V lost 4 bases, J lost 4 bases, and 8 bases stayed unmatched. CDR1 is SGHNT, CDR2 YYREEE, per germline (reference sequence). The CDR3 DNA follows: TGTGCCAGCAGCCTCCGGACAGGGGAAGGCACCGGGGAGCTGTTTTTT. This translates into CASSLRTGEGTGELFF.

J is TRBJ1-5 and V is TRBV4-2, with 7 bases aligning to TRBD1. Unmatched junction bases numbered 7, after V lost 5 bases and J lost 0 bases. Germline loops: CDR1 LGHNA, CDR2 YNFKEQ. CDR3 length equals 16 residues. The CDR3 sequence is CASSFTGDNSNQPQHF. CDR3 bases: TGTGCCAGCAGCTTTACAGGGGACAATAGCAATCAGCCCCAGCATTTT.